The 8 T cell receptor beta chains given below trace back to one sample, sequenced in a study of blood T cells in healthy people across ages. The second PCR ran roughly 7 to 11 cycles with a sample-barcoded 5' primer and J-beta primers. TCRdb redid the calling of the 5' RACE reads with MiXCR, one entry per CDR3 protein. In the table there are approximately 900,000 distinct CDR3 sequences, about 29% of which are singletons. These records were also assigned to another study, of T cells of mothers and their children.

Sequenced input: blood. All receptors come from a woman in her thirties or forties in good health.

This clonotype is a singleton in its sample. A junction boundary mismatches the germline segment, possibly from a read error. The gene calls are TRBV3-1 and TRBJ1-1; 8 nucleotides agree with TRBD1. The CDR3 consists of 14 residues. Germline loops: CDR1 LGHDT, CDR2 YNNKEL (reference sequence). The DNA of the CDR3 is TGTACCAGCAGCCCCAGGGACAGGTACACTGAAGCTTTCTTT. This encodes CTSSPRDRYTEAFF.

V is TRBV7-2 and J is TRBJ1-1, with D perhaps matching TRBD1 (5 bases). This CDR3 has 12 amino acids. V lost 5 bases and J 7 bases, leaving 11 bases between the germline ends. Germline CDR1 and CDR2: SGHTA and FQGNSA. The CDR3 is CASSPGTNEAFF. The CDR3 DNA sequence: TGTGCCAGCAGCCCCGGGACTAATGAAGCTTTCTTT.

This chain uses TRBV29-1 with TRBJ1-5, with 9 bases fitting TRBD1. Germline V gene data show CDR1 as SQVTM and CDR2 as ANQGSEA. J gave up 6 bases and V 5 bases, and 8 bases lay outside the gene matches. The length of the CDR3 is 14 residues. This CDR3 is CSVSTGTGSQPQHF. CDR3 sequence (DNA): TGCAGCGTTTCAACCGGGACAGGGAGTCAGCCCCAGCATTTT.

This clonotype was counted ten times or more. The CDR3 bases are TGCGCCAGCAGCCAAGAACTGACGAACGACGCAGATACGCAGTATTTT. The encoded protein is CASSQELTNDADTQYF. The chain is built from TRBV4-3 and TRBJ2-3; D is unresolved. V was cut by 0 bases and J by 4 bases, with 14 bases left in between. This CDR3 has 16 residues. Germline CDR1 is LGHNA and CDR2 is YSLEER.

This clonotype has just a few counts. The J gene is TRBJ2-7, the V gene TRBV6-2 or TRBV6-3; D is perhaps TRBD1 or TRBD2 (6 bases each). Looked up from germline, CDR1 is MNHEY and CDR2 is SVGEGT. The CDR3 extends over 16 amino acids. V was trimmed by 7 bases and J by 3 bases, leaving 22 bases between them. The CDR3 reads CASKSRGGAGYYEQYF. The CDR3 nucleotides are TGTGCCAGCAAAAGCAGGGGAGGCGCGGGGTACTACGAGCAGTACTTC.

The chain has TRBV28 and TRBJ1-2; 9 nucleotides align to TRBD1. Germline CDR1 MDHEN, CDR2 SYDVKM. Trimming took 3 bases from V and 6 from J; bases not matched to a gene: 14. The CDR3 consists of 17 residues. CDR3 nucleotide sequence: TGTGCCAGCAGTTTTAGGGGGGGATTGGGGACAGGGAATGGCTACACCTTC. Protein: CASSFRGGLGTGNGYTF.

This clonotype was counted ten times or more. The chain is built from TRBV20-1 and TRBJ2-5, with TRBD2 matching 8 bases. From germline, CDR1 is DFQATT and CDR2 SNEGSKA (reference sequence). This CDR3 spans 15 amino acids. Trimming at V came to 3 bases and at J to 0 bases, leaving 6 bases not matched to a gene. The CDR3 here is CSASGAGEYQETQYF. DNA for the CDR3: TGCAGTGCTAGTGGAGCGGGGGAGTACCAAGAGACCCAGTACTTC.

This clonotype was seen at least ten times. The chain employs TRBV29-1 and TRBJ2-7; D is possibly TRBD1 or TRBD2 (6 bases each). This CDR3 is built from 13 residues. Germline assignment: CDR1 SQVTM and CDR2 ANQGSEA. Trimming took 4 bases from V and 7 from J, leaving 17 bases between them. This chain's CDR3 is CSVARQEEGEQYF. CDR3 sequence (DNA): TGCAGCGTTGCCCGACAGGAGGAGGGGGAGCAGTACTTC.